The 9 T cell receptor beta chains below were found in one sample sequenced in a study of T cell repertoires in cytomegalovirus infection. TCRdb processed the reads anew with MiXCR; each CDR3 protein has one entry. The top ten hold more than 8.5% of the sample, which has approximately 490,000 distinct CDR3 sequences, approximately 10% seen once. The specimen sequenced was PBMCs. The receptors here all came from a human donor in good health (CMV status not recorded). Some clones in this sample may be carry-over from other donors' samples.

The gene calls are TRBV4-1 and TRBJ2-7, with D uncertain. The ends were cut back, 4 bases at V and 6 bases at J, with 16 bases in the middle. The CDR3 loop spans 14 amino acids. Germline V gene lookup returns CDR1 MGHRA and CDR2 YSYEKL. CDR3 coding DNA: TGCGCCAGCAGCCTAGTCCCGGCAACGAGCGAGCAGTACTTC. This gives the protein CASSLVPATSEQYF.

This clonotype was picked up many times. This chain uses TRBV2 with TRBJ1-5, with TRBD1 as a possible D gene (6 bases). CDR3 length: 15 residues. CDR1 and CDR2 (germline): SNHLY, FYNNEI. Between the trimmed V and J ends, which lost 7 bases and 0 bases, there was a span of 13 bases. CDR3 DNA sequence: TGTGCCAGCATCGCCGGGGGGCATAGCAATCAGCCCCAGCATTTT. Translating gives CASIAGGHSNQPQHF. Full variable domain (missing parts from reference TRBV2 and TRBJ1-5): EPEVTQTPSHQVTQMGQEVILRCVPISNHLYFYWYRQILGQKVEFLVSFYNNEISEKSEIFDDQFSVERPDGSNFTLKIRSTKLEDSAMYFCASIAGGHSNQPQHFGDGTRLSIL.

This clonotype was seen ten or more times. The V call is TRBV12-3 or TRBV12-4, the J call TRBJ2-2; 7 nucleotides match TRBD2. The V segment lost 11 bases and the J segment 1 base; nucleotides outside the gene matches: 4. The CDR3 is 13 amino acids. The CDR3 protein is CAFRGGNTGELFF. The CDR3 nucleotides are TGTGCCTTTCGCGGGGGGAACACCGGGGAGCTGTTTTTT.

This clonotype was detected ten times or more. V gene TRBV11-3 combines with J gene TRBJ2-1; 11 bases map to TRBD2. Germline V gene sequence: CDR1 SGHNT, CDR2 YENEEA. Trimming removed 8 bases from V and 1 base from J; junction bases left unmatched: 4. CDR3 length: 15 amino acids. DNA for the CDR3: TGTGCCAGCTCGATAGCGGGAGGGTCCTACAATGAGCAGTTCTTC. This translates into CASSIAGGSYNEQFF.

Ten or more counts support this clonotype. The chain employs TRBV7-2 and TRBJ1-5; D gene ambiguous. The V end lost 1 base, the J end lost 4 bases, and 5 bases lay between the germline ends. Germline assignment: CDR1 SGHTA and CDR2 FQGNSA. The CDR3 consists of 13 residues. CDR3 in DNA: TGTGCCAGCAGCTTAGAGCTAAATCAGCCCCAGCATTTT. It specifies CASSLELNQPQHF.

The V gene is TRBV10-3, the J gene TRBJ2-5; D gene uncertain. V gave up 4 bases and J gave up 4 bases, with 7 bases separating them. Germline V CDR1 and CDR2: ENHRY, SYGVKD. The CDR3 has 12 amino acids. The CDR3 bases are TGTGCCATCAGTGGACTTGGAGAGACCCAGTACTTC. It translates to CAISGLGETQYF.

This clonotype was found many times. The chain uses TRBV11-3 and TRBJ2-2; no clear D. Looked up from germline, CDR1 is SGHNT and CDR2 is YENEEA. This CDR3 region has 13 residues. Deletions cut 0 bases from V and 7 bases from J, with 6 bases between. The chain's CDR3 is CASSLDYRGELFF. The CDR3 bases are TGTGCCAGCAGCTTAGATTATCGCGGGGAGCTGTTTTTT.

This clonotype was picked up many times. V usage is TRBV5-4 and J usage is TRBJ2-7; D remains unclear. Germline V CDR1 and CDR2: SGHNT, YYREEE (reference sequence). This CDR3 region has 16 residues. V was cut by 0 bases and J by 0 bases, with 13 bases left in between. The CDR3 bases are TGTGCCAGCAGCTTGGCCGCTCAGGTCCCCTCCTACGAGCAGTACTTC. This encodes CASSLAAQVPSYEQYF.

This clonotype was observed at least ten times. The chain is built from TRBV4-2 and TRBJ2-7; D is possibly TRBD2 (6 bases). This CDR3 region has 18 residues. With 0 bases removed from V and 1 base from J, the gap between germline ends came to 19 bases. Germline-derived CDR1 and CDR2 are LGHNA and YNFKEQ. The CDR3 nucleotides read TGTGCCAGCAGCCAAGATGTTAGTGGTCGGGAGCTTTCCTACGAGCAGTACTTC. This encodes CASSQDVSGRELSYEQYF.